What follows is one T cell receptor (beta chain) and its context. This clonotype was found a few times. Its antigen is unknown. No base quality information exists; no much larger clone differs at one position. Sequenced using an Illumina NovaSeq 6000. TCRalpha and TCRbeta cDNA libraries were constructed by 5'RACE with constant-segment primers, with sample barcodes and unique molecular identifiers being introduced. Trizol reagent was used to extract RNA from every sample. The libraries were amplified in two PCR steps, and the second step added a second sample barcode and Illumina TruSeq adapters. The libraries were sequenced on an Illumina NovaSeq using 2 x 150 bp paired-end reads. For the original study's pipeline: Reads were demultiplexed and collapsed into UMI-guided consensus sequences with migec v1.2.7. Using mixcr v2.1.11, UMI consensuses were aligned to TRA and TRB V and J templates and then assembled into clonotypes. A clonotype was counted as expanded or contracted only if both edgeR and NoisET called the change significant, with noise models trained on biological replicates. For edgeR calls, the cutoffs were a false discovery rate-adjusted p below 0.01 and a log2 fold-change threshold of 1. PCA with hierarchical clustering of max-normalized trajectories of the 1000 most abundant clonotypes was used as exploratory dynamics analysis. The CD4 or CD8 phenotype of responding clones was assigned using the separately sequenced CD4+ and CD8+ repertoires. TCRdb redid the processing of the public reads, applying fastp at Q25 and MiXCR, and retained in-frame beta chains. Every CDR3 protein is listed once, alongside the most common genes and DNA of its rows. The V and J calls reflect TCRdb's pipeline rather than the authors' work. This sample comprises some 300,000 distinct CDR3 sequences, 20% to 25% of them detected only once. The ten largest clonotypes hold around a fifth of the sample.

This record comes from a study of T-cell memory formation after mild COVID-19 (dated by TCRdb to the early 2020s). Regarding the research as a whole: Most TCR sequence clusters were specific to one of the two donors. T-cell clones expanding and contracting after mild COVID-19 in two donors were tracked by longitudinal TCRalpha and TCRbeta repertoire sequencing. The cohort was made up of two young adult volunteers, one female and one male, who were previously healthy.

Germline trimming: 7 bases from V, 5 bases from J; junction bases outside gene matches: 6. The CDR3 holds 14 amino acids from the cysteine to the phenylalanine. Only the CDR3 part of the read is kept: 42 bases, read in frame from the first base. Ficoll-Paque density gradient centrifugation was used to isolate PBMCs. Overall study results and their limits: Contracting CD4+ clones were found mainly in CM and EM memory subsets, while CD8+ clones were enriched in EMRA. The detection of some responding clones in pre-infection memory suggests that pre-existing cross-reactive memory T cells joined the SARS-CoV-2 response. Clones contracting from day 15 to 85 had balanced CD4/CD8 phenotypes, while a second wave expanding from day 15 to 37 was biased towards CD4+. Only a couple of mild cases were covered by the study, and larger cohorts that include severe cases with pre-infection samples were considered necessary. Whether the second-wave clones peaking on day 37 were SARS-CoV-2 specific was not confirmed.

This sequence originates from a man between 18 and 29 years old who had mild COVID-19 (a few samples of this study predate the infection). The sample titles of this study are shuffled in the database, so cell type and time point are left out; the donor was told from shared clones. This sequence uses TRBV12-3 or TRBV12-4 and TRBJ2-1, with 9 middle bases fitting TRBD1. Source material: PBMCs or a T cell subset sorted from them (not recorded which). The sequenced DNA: TGTGCCAGCAACCTACAGGGGGCGAACAATGAGCAGTTCTTC. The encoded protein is CASNLQGANNEQFF.